These 27 T cell receptor beta chains were sequenced from one sample in a study of vaccination and CD4 T cells after COVID-19. The study sequenced cultured CD4+ T cell DNA using the Oncomine TCR Beta short-read assay. TCRdb used MiXCR to reprocess the PCR reads, holding one entry per CDR3 protein. The data contain about 11,000 distinct CDR3 sequences, 73% of them singletons. The sample's treatment: roughly 10-day PBMC culture with coronavirus spike peptide pools or control peptides (ViraFEST assay). The antigens these receptors bind are not known. The material sequenced was CD4+ T cells from blood, cultured in vitro. The source is a human donor who had recovered from COVID-19.

The chain uses TRBV18 and TRBJ1-5; possibly TRBD1 for D (6 bases). V lost 2 bases and J 4 bases, leaving 9 bases between the germline ends. The CDR3 spans 14 residues. Germline values: CDR1 KGHSH, CDR2 LQKENI. CDR3 protein: CASSPGGQNQPQHF. DNA for the CDR3: TGTGCCAGCTCACCAGGGGGCCAAAATCAGCCCCAGCATTTT.

This clonotype is judged large. This chain links TRBV10-2 with TRBJ2-5, with D possibly being TRBD1 (6 bases). V shed 1 base and J shed 1 base, with 10 bases lying between them. CDR1 and CDR2 (germline): WSHSY, SAAADI. This CDR3 is built from 15 residues. The CDR3 protein is CASSEWSGAQETQYF. CDR3 coding DNA: TGCGCCAGCAGTGAGTGGTCAGGGGCCCAAGAGACCCAGTACTTC.

The genes are TRBV28 and TRBJ1-2; 7 bases fit TRBD1. Trimming cost V 5 bases and J 6 bases; bases outside gene matches: 12. CDR3 size: 15 residues. Germline CDR1 MDHEN, CDR2 SYDVKM. The CDR3 loop reads CASSGGATGTNGYTF. In nucleotides, the CDR3 is TGTGCCAGCAGTGGGGGGGCGACAGGGACGAATGGCTACACCTTC.

This chain links TRBV28 with TRBJ1-5; 11 nucleotides agree with TRBD1. The CDR3 has 17 amino acids. The germline V gene encodes CDR1 MDHEN and CDR2 SYDVKM. The V and J ends lost 10 bases and 3 bases, in that order; junction bases with no gene match: 14. This chain's CDR3 is CATPGQGVFRDNQPQHF. As DNA, the CDR3 is TGTGCCACCCCGGGACAGGGGGTGTTTAGGGACAATCAGCCCCAGCATTTT.

J is TRBJ1-2 and V is TRBV20-1; D possibly corresponds to TRBD1 (6 bases). V dropped 3 bases and J dropped 1 base, with 15 bases sitting between them. The CDR3 consists of 15 residues. From germline, CDR1 is DFQATT and CDR2 SNEGSKA (reference sequence). The CDR3 here is CSASPGTPINYGYTF. The CDR3 DNA sequence: TGCAGTGCTAGCCCTGGGACACCAATTAACTATGGCTACACCTTC.

The chain couples TRBV6-2 or TRBV6-3 to TRBJ1-5; D remains ambiguous. Germline loops: CDR1 MNHEY, CDR2 SVGEGT. The V end was cut by 0 bases, the J end by 6 bases, with 6 bases between. CDR3 length equals 13 residues. The CDR3 region has the DNA TGTGCCAGCAGTTACTCTTCGGGTCAGCCCCAGCATTTT. It translates to CASSYSSGQPQHF.

CDR3 region: CSAPTDNYGYTF. CDR3 nucleotides: TGCAGTGCACCGACCGATAACTATGGCTACACCTTC. This chain uses TRBV20-1 with TRBJ1-2; no clear D. The V end lost 6 bases, the J end lost 1 base, and 9 bases lay between the germline ends. The CDR3 sequence is 12 residues long. CDR1 is DFQATT, CDR2 SNEGSKA, per germline (reference sequence).

J is TRBJ2-1 and V is TRBV20-1; 8 positions match TRBD2. The CDR3 sequence is 15 residues long. Germline-derived CDR1 and CDR2 are DFQATT and SNEGSKA (reference sequence). With 3 bases clipped from V and 8 bases from J, the junction kept 12 bases outside the gene matches. Here the CDR3 reads CSASDTGGGSDEQFF. In DNA, the CDR3 is TGCAGTGCTAGTGATACGGGAGGGGGTTCGGATGAGCAGTTCTTC.

V usage is TRBV7-9 and J usage is TRBJ2-5, with 10 bases aligning to TRBD1. The junction had 4 bases not matched to a gene; V was cut back by 1 base and J by 2 bases. CDR1 is SEHNR, CDR2 FQNEAQ, per germline (reference sequence). This CDR3 contains 16 residues. The CDR3, as DNA: TGTGCCAGCAGCTTAGGAGGACAGGGGGGGCAAGAGACCCAGTACTTC. The encoded protein is CASSLGGQGGQETQYF.

The V call is TRBV15, the J call TRBJ1-1, with D perhaps TRBD1 (6 bases). The CDR3 consists of 15 residues. The V gene lost 0 bases and the J gene lost 4 bases, with 12 bases spanning the gap. Germline CDR1 and CDR2: LNHNV and YYDKDF (reference sequence). The CDR3 loop reads CATSRELLQGTEAFF. In DNA form, the CDR3 reads TGTGCCACCAGCAGAGAGCTGTTACAGGGCACTGAAGCTTTCTTT.

This clonotype was recorded a few times. This chain connects TRBV27 to TRBJ1-2; tentative D call: TRBD1 (6 bases). The V end lost 9 bases, the J end lost 3 bases, and 17 bases lay between the germline ends. Germline V lookup: CDR1 MNHEY, CDR2 SMNVEV (reference sequence). The CDR3 is 14 amino acids. CDR3 bases: TGTGCCAGTCGCGGACAGTCCCCACACTATGGCTACACCTTC. Protein sequence: CASRGQSPHYGYTF.

The chain combines TRBV6-1 with TRBJ1-5, with D unresolved. The CDR3 spans 15 residues. V was trimmed by 7 bases and J by 7 bases, leaving 20 bases between them. Germline V gives CDR1 MNHNS, CDR2 SASEGT. CDR3 coding DNA: TGTGCCAGCACTCTGACCCACCCCTCGGGACAGCCCCAGCATTTT. Its protein product is CASTLTHPSGQPQHF.

In the case of this clonotype: A junction boundary mismatches the germline segment, possibly from a read error. The chain has TRBV19 and TRBJ1-2, with 9 bases aligning to TRBD1. The germline CDR1 and CDR2 sequences are LNHDA and SQIVND (reference sequence). The CDR3 sequence is 14 residues long. The CDR3 sequence: CASSISGTGFGCTF. CDR3 DNA: TGTGCCAGTAGTATCTCTGGGACAGGGTTTGGCTGCACCTTC.

The rearrangement uses TRBV20-1 and TRBJ2-7; D may be TRBD2 (6 bases). Germline V gives CDR1 DFQATT, CDR2 SNEGSKA (reference sequence). CDR3 size: 13 residues. Trimming pared 2 bases from V and 0 bases from J, leaving 8 bases between. The CDR3 DNA is TGCAGTGCTAGATCCGGGAGCTCCTACGAGCAGTACTTC. Translating gives CSARSGSSYEQYF.

This chain joins TRBV28 and TRBJ1-6; the D gene is possibly TRBD1 (6 bases). Germline values: CDR1 MDHEN, CDR2 SYDVKM. This CDR3 is 14 amino acids long. V lost 5 bases, J lost 4 bases, and 9 bases lay in between. The CDR3 loop is CASSPTGYNSPLHF. CDR3 bases: TGTGCCAGCAGTCCAACAGGGTATAATTCACCCCTCCACTTT.

The V gene is TRBV6-2 or TRBV6-3, the J gene TRBJ1-2; 12 positions agree with TRBD1. The germline V gene has CDR1 MNHEY and CDR2 SVGEGT. Trimming took 2 bases from V and 4 from J; bases not matched to a gene: 2. This CDR3 spans 15 amino acids. Here the CDR3 DNA reads TGTGCCAGCAGTTACGGGACAGGGGGCATCTATGGCTACACCTTC. It encodes CASSYGTGGIYGYTF.

This clonotype was seen a single time. The genes are TRBV6-5 and TRBJ1-6; the match to TRBD1 covers 7 bases. In germline, CDR1 is MNHEY, CDR2 SVGAGI. Trimming cost V 0 bases and J 7 bases; bases outside gene matches: 3. The CDR3 is made up of 15 amino acids. The CDR3 here is CASSYSGGNNSPLHF. In nucleotides, the CDR3 is TGTGCCAGCAGTTACTCAGGGGGCAACAATTCACCCCTCCACTTT.

This sequence joins TRBV11-3 and TRBJ1-2; 7 positions agree with TRBD1. The CDR3 sequence is 13 residues long. Germline V gene data show CDR1 as SGHNT and CDR2 as YENEEA. J lost 8 bases, V lost 5 bases, and 8 bases had no gene match. The CDR3 reads CASSNRQGGGYTF. The CDR3 DNA sequence: TGTGCCAGCAGCAACAGACAGGGAGGAGGCTACACCTTC.

This clonotype was observed once. CDR3 nucleotide sequence: TGTGCTTTACTCAGGGGGGACTACACCTTC. Its protein is CALLRGDYTF. The chain employs TRBV30 and TRBJ1-2, with 7 bases lining up with TRBD1. The CDR3 length is 10 residues. Germline CDR1 is GTSNPN and CDR2 is SVGIG (reference sequence).

This chain connects TRBV27 to TRBJ2-7; D might be TRBD2 (7 bases). The CDR3 contains 15 residues. The V end lost 5 bases, the J end lost 0 bases, and 14 bases lay between the germline ends. Germline V gene data show CDR1 as MNHEY and CDR2 as SMNVEV (reference sequence). This chain's CDR3 is CASSRQGTNSYEQYF. CDR3 nucleotides: TGTGCCAGCAGTCGCCAGGGGACTAACTCCTACGAGCAGTACTTC.

The rearrangement uses TRBV24-1 and TRBJ2-2; 7 bases map to TRBD1. This CDR3 comprises 15 residues. The ends lost 4 bases at V and 7 bases at J; junction bases unmatched: 8. CDR1 is KGHDR and CDR2 is SFDVKD in the germline V gene. The CDR3 DNA reads as TGTGCCACCAGTGAAACCAGGGGGATCGGCGGGGAGCTGTTTTTT. Its protein product is CATSETRGIGGELFF.

This chain uses TRBV6-2 or TRBV6-3 with TRBJ1-1; D gene ambiguous. The V gene lost 5 bases and the J gene lost 4 bases, with 14 bases spanning the gap. The CDR3 totals 14 residues. Germline V CDR1 and CDR2: MNHEY, SVGEGT. CDR3 in amino acids: CASSRALAGTEAFF. The CDR3 DNA sequence: TGTGCCAGCAGTCGTGCCCTGGCGGGCACTGAAGCTTTCTTT.

The rearrangement joins TRBV6-2 or TRBV6-3 to TRBJ1-2; unclear D gene. This CDR3 has 11 residues. The V end was cut by 8 bases, the J end by 0 bases, with 4 bases between. Germline CDR1 and CDR2: MNHEY and SVGEGT. CDR3 nucleotide sequence: TGTGCCAGCCCCCCTAACTATGGCTACACCTTC. Its protein is CASPPNYGYTF.

The chain carries TRBV20-1 and TRBJ2-7, with a tentative D call TRBD2 (5 bases). Germline V gives CDR1 DFQATT, CDR2 SNEGSKA (reference sequence). Trimming cost V 3 bases and J 3 bases, with 15 bases left between them. CDR3 size: 14 residues. CDR3 amino acids: CSAREVAWIYEQYF. The DNA of the CDR3 is TGCAGTGCTAGGGAGGTCGCATGGATCTACGAGCAGTACTTC.

The gene calls are TRBV20-1 and TRBJ1-3; D not certain. V lost 3 bases and J 0 bases, leaving 9 bases between the germline ends. CDR1 is DFQATT, CDR2 SNEGSKA, per germline (reference sequence). The CDR3 loop spans 14 amino acids. The CDR3: CSASDTSSGNTIYF. The CDR3 bases are TGCAGTGCTAGTGACACGAGCTCTGGAAACACCATATATTTT.

Note on this clonotype: Mismatch with germline at one junction end may stem from a read error. The V gene is TRBV24-1, the J gene TRBJ2-2, with D possibly matching TRBD1 (5 bases). The V gene's germline CDR1 is KGHDR and CDR2 SFDVKD. This CDR3 comprises 14 residues. The CDR3 reads CATRTESNTGELFF. The CDR3 nucleotides read TGTGCCACCAGGACAGAATCGAACACTGGGGAGCTGTTTTTT.

This sequence joins TRBV7-2 and TRBJ2-5; D not resolved. Germline assignment: CDR1 SGHTA and CDR2 FQGNSA. This CDR3 region has 14 residues. Trimming pared 1 base from V and 4 bases from J, leaving 10 bases between. The chain's CDR3 is CASSLGLGLETQYF. DNA of the CDR3: TGTGCCAGCAGCTTAGGTCTCGGGTTAGAGACCCAGTACTTC.